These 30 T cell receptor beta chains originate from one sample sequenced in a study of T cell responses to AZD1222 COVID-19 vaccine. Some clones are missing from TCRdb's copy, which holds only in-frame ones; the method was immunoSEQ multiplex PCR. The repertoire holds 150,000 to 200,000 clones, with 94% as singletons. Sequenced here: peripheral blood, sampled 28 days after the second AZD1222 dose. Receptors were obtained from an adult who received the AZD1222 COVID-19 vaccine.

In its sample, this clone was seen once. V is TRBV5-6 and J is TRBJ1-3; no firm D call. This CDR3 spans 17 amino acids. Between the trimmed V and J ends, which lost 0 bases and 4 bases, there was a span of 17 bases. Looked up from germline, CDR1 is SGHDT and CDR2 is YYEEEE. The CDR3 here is CASSLAGLRTTGNTIYF. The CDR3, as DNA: TGTGCCAGCAGCTTGGCAGGACTTAGAACTACCGGAAACACCATATATTTT.

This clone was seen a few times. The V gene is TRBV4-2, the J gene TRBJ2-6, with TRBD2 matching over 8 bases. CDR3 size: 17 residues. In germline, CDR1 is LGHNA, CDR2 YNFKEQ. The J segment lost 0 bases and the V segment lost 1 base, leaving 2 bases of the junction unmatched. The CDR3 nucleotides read TGTGCCAGCAGCCAAGGGACTAGCCCCTCTGGGGCCAACGTCCTGACTTTC. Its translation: CASSQGTSPSGANVLTF.

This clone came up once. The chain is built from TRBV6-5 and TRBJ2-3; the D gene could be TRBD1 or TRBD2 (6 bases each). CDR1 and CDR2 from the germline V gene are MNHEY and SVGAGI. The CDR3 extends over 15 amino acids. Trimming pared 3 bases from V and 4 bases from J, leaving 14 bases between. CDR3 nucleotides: TGTGCCAGCAGTTATGGGGGGCAGGTCGCAGATACGCAGTATTTT. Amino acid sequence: CASSYGGQVADTQYF.

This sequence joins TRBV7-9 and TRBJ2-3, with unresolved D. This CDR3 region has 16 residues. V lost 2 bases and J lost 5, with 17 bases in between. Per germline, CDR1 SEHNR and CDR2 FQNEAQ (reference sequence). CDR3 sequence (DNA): TGTGCCAGCAGCTTATACACAGAGAGCCAGAGAGATACGCAGTATTTT. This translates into CASSLYTESQRDTQYF.

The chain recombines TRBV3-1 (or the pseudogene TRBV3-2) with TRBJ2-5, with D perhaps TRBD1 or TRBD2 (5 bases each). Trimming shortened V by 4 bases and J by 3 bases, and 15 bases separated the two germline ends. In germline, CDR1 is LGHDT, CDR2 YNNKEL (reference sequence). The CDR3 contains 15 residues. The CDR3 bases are TGTGCCAGCAGCCCCCGGGACGTAATGGAAGAGACCCAGTACTTC. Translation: CASSPRDVMEETQYF.

For the CDR3, the DNA is TGTGCCAGCAGCTTGTCGGGAAAGCCCCAGCATTTT. Amino acids: CASSLSGKPQHF. This chain connects TRBV5-6 to TRBJ1-5; D remains unclear. Germline V CDR1 and CDR2: SGHDT, YYEEEE. The CDR3 consists of 12 residues. V lost 1 base and J 8 bases, leaving 7 bases between the germline ends.

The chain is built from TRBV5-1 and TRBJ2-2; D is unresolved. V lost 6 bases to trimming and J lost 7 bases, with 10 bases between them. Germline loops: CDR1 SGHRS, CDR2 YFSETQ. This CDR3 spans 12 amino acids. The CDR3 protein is CASTMDLGELFF. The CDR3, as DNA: TGCGCCAGCACCATGGATCTCGGGGAGCTGTTTTTT.

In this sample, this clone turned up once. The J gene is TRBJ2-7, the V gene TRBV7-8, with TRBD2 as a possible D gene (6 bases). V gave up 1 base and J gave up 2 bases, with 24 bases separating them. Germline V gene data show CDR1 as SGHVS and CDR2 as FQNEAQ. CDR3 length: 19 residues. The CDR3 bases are TGTGCCAGCAGCTTAGACGCTGGGATGTGGGGCGGGGTACCCTACGAGCAGTACTTC. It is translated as CASSLDAGMWGGVPYEQYF. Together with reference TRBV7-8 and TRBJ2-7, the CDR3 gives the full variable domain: GAGVSQSPRYKVAKRGQDVALRCDPISGHVSLFWYQQALGQGPEFLTYFQNEAQLDKSGLPSDRFFAERPEGSVSTLKIQRTQQEDSAVYLCASSLDAGMWGGVPYEQYFGPGTRLTVT.

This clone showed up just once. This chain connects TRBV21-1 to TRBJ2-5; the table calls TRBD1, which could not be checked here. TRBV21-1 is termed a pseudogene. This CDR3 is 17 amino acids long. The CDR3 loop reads CASSKKELYRGQETQYF. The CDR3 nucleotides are TGTGCCAGCAGCAAAAAAGAACTGTACAGGGGCCAAGAGACCCAGTACTTC.

CDR3 DNA sequence: TGTGCCAGACCGGGCCACCGTTATGGCTACACCTTC. The encoded protein is CARPGHRYGYTF. The chain uses TRBV25-1 and TRBJ1-2; D uncertain. CDR1 is MGHDK, CDR2 SYGVNS, per germline. The CDR3 extends over 12 amino acids. V was cut by 9 bases and J by 5 bases, with 13 bases left in between.

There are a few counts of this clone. This CDR3 reads CASSTSGSGRGDEQYF. CDR3 nucleotides: TGCGCCAGCAGCACATCAGGAAGCGGGAGAGGTGACGAGCAGTACTTC. This rearrangement joins TRBV5-1 to TRBJ2-7; TRBD2 aligns across 8 bases. The J segment lost 5 bases and the V segment lost 4 bases, leaving 14 bases of the junction unmatched. The CDR3 spans 16 residues. Germline loops: CDR1 SGHRS, CDR2 YFSETQ.

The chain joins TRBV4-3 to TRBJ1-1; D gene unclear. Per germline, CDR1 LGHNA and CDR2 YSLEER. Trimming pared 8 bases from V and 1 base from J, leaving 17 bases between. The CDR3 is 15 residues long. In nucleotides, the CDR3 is TGCGCCAGCCGCGCAAGTATGTTTCAGAACACTGAAGCTTTCTTT. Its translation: CASRASMFQNTEAFF.

In DNA form, the CDR3 reads TGTGCCAGCAGCCACACTAGCGGGAGCTACGAGCAGTACTTC. The encoded protein is CASSHTSGSYEQYF. The chain recombines TRBV5-5 with TRBJ2-7, with TRBD2 identical over 11 bases. The CDR3 sequence is 14 residues long. V lost 4 bases and J lost 3; bases outside the gene matches: 3. CDR1 is SGHKS, CDR2 YYEKEE, per germline (reference sequence).

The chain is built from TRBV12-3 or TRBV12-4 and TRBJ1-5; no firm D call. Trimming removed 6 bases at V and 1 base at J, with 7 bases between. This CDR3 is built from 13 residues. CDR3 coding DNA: TGTGCCAGCAGCTCCTTGAGCAATCAGCCCCAGCATTTT. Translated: CASSSLSNQPQHF.

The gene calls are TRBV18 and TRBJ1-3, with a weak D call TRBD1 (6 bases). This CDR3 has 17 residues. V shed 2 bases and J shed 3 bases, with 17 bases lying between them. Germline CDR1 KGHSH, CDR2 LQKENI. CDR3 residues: CASSPISSRGGGNTIYF. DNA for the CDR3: TGTGCCAGCTCACCAATTTCGTCCAGGGGAGGTGGAAACACCATATATTTT.

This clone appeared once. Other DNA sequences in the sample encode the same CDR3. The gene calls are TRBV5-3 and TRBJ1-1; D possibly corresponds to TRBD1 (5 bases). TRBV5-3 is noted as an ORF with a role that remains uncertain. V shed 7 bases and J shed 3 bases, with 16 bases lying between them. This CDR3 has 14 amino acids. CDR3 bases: TGTGCCAGACGGGGCCCGGGGATGGACACTGAAGCTTTCTTT. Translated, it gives CARRGPGMDTEAFF.

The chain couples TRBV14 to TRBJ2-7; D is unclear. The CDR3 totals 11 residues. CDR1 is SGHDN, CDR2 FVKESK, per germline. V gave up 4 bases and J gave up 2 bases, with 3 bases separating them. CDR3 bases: TGTGCCAGCAGCCGCGCCTACGAGCAGTACTTC. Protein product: CASSRAYEQYF.

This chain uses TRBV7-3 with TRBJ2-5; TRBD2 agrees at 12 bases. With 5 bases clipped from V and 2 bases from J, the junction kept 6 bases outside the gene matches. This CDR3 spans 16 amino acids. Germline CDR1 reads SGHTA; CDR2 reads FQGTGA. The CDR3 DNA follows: TGTGCCAGCAGCCCTACACTAGCGGGGGGACAAGAGACCCAGTACTTC. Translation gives CASSPTLAGGQETQYF. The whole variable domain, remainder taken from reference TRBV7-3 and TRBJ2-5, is GAGVSQTPSNKVTEKGKYVELRCDPISGHTALYWYRQSLGQGPEFLIYFQGTGAADDSGLPNDRFFAVRPEGSVSTLKIQRTERGDSAVYLCASSPTLAGGQETQYFGPGTRLLVL.

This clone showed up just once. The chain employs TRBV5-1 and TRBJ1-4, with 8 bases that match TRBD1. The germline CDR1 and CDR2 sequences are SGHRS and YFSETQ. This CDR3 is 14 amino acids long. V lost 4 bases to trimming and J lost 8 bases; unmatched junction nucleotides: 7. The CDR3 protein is CASSMTGVREKLFF. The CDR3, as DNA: TGCGCCAGCAGCATGACAGGGGTGCGAGAAAAACTGTTTTTT.

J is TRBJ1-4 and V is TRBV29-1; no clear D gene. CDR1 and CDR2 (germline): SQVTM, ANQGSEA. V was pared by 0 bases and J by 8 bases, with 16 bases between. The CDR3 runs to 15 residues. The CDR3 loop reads CSVEDLGEGVEKLFF. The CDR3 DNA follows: TGCAGCGTTGAAGATCTCGGGGAGGGAGTAGAAAAACTGTTTTTT.

As DNA, the CDR3 is TGTGCCAGCAGCCGCGTTGACACAGATACGCAGTATTTT. Its translation: CASSRVDTDTQYF. The chain uses TRBV5-5 and TRBJ2-3; D is uncertain. V dropped 4 bases and J dropped 2 bases, with 8 bases sitting between them. The germline CDR1 and CDR2 sequences are SGHKS and YYEKEE (reference sequence). The CDR3 covers 13 residues.

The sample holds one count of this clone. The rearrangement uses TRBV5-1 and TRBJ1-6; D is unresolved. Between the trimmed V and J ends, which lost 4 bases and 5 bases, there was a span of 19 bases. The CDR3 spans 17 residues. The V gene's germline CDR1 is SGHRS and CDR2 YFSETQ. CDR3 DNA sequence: TGCGCCAGCAGCCACTCCTACCAAGACCGGGATAATTCACCCCTCCACTTT. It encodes CASSHSYQDRDNSPLHF.

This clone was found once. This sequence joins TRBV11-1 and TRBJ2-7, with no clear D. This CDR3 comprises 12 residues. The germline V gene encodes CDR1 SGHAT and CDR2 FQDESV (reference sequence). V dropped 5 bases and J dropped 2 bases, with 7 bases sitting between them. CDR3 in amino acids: CASSNNAYEQYF. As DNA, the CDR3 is TGTGCCAGCAGCAACAATGCCTACGAGCAGTACTTC.

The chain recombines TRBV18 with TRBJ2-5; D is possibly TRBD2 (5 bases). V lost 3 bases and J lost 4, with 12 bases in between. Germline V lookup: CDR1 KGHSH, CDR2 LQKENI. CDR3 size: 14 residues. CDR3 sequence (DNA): TGTGCCAGCTCACCCGACCCGAGCGGAGAGACCCAGTACTTC. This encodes CASSPDPSGETQYF.

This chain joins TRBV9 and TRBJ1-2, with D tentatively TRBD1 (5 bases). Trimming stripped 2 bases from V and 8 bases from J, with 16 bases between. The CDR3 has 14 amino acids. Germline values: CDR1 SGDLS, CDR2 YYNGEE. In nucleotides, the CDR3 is TGTGCCAGCAGCGTGACAGCCAGAACGGGAGGCTACACCTTC. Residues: CASSVTARTGGYTF. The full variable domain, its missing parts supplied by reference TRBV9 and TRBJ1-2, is DSGVTQTPKHLITATGQRVTLRCSPRSGDLSVYWYQQSLDQGLQFLIQYYNGEERAKGNILERFSAQQFPDLHSELNLSSLELGDSALYFCASSVTARTGGYTFGSGTRLTVV.

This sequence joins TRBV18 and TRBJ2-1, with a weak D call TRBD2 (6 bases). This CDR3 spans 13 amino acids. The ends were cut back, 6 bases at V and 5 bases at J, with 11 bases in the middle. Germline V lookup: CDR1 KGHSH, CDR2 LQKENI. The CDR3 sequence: CASSQTGDNEQFF. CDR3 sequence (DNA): TGTGCCAGCTCGCAGACGGGAGACAATGAGCAGTTCTTC.

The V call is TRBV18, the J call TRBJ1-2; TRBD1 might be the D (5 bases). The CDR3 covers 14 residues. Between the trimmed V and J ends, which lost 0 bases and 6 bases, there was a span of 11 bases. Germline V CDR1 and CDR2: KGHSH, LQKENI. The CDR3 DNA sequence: TGTGCCAGCTCACCACCGCGGCAGGGAGATGGCTACACCTTC. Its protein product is CASSPPRQGDGYTF.

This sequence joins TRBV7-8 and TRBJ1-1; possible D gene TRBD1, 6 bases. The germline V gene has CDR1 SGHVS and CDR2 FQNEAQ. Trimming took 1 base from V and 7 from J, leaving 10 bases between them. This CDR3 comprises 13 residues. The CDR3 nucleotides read TGTGCCAGCAGCTTAGACAGGGCCCTTGAAGCTTTCTTT. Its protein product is CASSLDRALEAFF.

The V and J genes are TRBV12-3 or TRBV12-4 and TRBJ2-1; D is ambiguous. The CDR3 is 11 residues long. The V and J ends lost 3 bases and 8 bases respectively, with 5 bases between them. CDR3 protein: CASSFKYEQFF. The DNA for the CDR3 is TGTGCCAGCAGTTTTAAGTATGAGCAGTTCTTC.

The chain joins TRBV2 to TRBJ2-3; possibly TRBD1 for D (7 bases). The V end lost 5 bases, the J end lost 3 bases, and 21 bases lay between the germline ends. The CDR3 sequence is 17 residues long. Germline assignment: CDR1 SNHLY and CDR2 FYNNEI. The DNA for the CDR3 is TGTGCCAGCAGTCTAGGATACAGACAGGGAGGAACAGATACGCAGTATTTT. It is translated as CASSLGYRQGGTDTQYF.